Presented here are 29 T cell receptor beta chains from one specimen sequenced in a study of T-cell reconstitution after alpha-beta-depleted transplantation in children. For TCRbeta, the library was prepared with unique molecular identifiers. TCRdb analysed the PCR reads with MiXCR anew, one entry per CDR3 protein. The table lists a few hundred thousand distinct CDR3 sequences, over 8% of them singletons. The sample here was PBMCs from the stem cell graft donor, taken from the stem cell graft. The receptors derive from a human donor who donated a stem cell graft to a child with SCID.

This clonotype was picked up a small number of times. V usage is TRBV20-1 and J usage is TRBJ2-5, with D tentatively TRBD1 (6 bases). Trimming pared 5 bases from V and 5 bases from J, leaving 21 bases between. Germline V CDR1 and CDR2: DFQATT, SNEGSKA (reference sequence). The CDR3 runs to 15 residues. The CDR3 DNA is TGCAGTGCTGAGGAATCAGGGGTGATCGGGGAGACCCAGTACTTC. Encoded protein: CSAEESGVIGETQYF.

This clonotype was observed a few times. This chain uses TRBV14 with TRBJ2-1; a weak D match, TRBD2 (6 bases). V gave up 1 base and J gave up 14 bases, with 15 bases separating them. The CDR3 spans 13 residues. The germline V gene has CDR1 SGHDN and CDR2 FVKESK. Here the CDR3 reads CASSQVGGILEFF. CDR3 nucleotides: TGTGCCAGCAGCCAAGTAGGAGGGATCTTGGAGTTCTTC.

This clonotype occurred a few times. V gene TRBV3-1 combines with J gene TRBJ1-4, with no clear D. V was pared by 2 bases and J by 5 bases, with 9 bases between. Germline assignment: CDR1 LGHDT and CDR2 YNNKEL (reference sequence). CDR3 length: 14 amino acids. The CDR3 DNA reads TGTGCCAGCAGCCAATCCGCGGGAAATGAAAAACTGTTTTTT. It translates to CASSQSAGNEKLFF.

This chain joins TRBV28 and TRBJ2-3; D remains ambiguous. V lost 3 bases and J 1 base, leaving 11 bases between the germline ends. The CDR3 spans 15 residues. Germline CDR1 MDHEN, CDR2 SYDVKM. CDR3 sequence: CASSFAFFGTDTQYF. The CDR3 DNA follows: TGTGCCAGCAGTTTCGCGTTTTTTGGCACAGATACGCAGTATTTT.

This clonotype turned up a few times. CDR3 amino acids: CATSESGGPETQYF. The CDR3 DNA is TGTGCCACCAGTGAGAGCGGGGGGCCGGAGACCCAGTACTTC. The V call is TRBV24-1, the J call TRBJ2-5; 9 nucleotides match TRBD2. This CDR3 spans 14 amino acids. The V gene end was trimmed by 4 bases and the J gene end by 5 bases; junction bases not matched to a gene: 4. Germline V gene sequence: CDR1 KGHDR, CDR2 SFDVKD.

This clonotype has a count of ten or more. The CDR3 reads CASRGQGYTGELFF. DNA of the CDR3: TGTGCCAGCCGAGGACAGGGCTACACCGGGGAGCTGTTTTTT. This chain uses TRBV11-2 with TRBJ2-2, with 8 bases identical to TRBD1. The CDR3 sequence is 14 residues long. Germline lookup yields CDR1 SGHAT and CDR2 FQNNGV. J lost 3 bases, V lost 8 bases, and 5 bases had no gene match.

In this sample, this clonotype turned up a few times. This sequence joins TRBV6-1 and TRBJ2-7; D may correspond to TRBD1 or TRBD2 (6 bases each). Germline V gene lookup returns CDR1 MNHNS and CDR2 SASEGT. Trimming cost V 5 bases and J 3 bases, with 11 bases left between them. CDR3 size: 13 residues. In DNA, the CDR3 is TGTGCCAGCAGTAGGGGGGTCCTCTACGAGCAGTACTTC. This gives the protein CASSRGVLYEQYF.

This clonotype was found a few times. This chain links TRBV29-1 with TRBJ1-2; D remains unclear. V was cut by 4 bases and J by 2 bases, with 8 bases left in between. Germline CDR1 reads SQVTM; CDR2 reads ANQGSEA. CDR3 length: 12 residues. The DNA of the CDR3 is TGCAGCGTTGGCGGACCAAACTATGGCTACACCTTC. Protein: CSVGGPNYGYTF.

This clonotype was recorded a few times. One end of the junction is discordant with germline, which a read error may explain. The V call is TRBV20-1, the J call TRBJ2-2; tentatively, D is TRBD1 (6 bases). The CDR3 has 16 amino acids. Germline CDR1 reads DFQATT; CDR2 reads SNEGSKA (reference sequence). The CDR3 loop reads CCARDERTVNTGELFF. CDR3 DNA: TGCTGTGCTAGAGATGAGAGGACAGTAAACACCGGGGAGCTGTTTTTT.

This clonotype showed up just a few times. The chain's CDR3 is CASSFGLAGGEQETQYF. The CDR3 bases are TGTGCCAGCAGCTTTGGACTAGCGGGGGGCGAACAAGAGACCCAGTACTTC. The J gene is TRBJ2-5, the V gene TRBV11-3; TRBD2 aligns across 14 bases. The junction had 5 bases not matched to a gene; V was cut back by 3 bases and J by 2 bases. This CDR3 has 17 residues. Per the germline V gene, CDR1 is SGHNT and CDR2 is YENEEA.

This clonotype has only a few counts. The V call is TRBV5-1, the J call TRBJ1-4; D is undetermined. Germline V CDR1 and CDR2: SGHRS, YFSETQ. Trimming pared 2 bases from V and 5 bases from J, leaving 7 bases between. The CDR3 covers 13 residues. CDR3 sequence: CASSFEINEKLFF. CDR3 DNA sequence: TGCGCCAGCAGCTTCGAGATAAATGAAAAACTGTTTTTT. The whole variable domain, filled in from reference TRBV5-1 and TRBJ1-4, reads KAGVTQTPRYLIKTRGQQVTLSCSPISGHRSVSWYQQTPGQGLQFLFEYFSETQRNKGNFPGRFSGRQFSNSRSEMNVSTLELGDSALYLCASSFEINEKLFFGSGTQLSVL.

This clonotype was counted between two and nine times. The chain has TRBV6-1 and TRBJ2-3; 11 positions agree with TRBD2. This CDR3 is 14 amino acids long. CDR1 and CDR2 from the germline V gene are MNHNS and SASEGT. V lost 4 bases to trimming and J lost 4 bases; unmatched junction nucleotides: 1. The CDR3 bases are TGTGCCAGCAGTGTTAGCGGGGGGGCAGATACGCAGTATTTT. This codes for CASSVSGGADTQYF.

The rearrangement joins TRBV7-9 to TRBJ2-3, with 8 bases that match TRBD1. The CDR3 loop spans 16 amino acids. Unmatched junction bases numbered 8, after V lost 1 base and J lost 5 bases. Germline CDR1 SEHNR, CDR2 FQNEAQ (reference sequence). The CDR3 here is CASSLGWTGLGDTQYF. The CDR3 coding sequence is TGTGCCAGCAGCTTAGGGTGGACAGGGCTGGGAGATACGCAGTATTTT.

This clonotype was seen only a few times. The V gene is TRBV12-3 or TRBV12-4, the J gene TRBJ2-5; D is unclear. The CDR3 is 14 amino acids. Trimming took 5 bases from V and 3 from J, leaving 13 bases between them. The CDR3 loop is CASSLVPIEETQYF. Written as DNA, the CDR3 is TGTGCCAGCAGTCTAGTGCCGATTGAAGAGACCCAGTACTTC.

This clonotype was seen a handful of times. The DNA of the CDR3 is TGTGCCAGCAGCCAACTGGAGGGCGCCGGGGAGCTGTTTTTT. This codes for CASSQLEGAGELFF. The chain carries TRBV3-1 and TRBJ2-2, with D possibly being TRBD2 (6 bases). Germline lookup yields CDR1 LGHDT and CDR2 YNNKEL (reference sequence). The CDR3 consists of 14 residues. V dropped 2 bases and J dropped 6 bases, with 10 bases sitting between them.

The chain is built from TRBV18 and TRBJ1-5; D unclear. V was shortened by 1 base and J by 0 bases, with 10 bases between the two germline ends. The germline CDR1 and CDR2 sequences are KGHSH and LQKENI. The CDR3 runs 16 residues. The CDR3: CASSPRAGGSNQPQHF. In nucleotides, the CDR3 is TGTGCCAGCTCACCACGGGCAGGTGGTAGCAATCAGCCCCAGCATTTT. Together with reference TRBV18 and TRBJ1-5, the CDR3 gives the full variable domain: NAGVMQNPRHLVRRRGQEARLRCSPMKGHSHVYWYRQLPEEGLKFMVYLQKENIIDESGMPKERFSAEFPKEGPSILRIQQVVRGDSAAYFCASSPRAGGSNQPQHFGDGTRLSIL.

This clonotype was seen at least ten times. The CDR3, as DNA: TGTGCCAGCAGTTTAAGGGCGGGACTAGCGGGGGACTCTGGGGCCAACGTCCTGACTTTC. As protein: CASSLRAGLAGDSGANVLTF. The chain employs TRBV12-3 or TRBV12-4 and TRBJ2-6, with 14 bases matching TRBD2. The CDR3 runs 20 residues. V gave up 2 bases and J gave up 0 bases; unmatched junction bases: 6.

Worth noting for this clonotype: Given a much more abundant clone one base away, this may be a read error. This sequence joins TRBV4-1 and TRBJ2-7; possible D gene TRBD1, 5 bases. Germline lookup yields CDR1 MGHRA and CDR2 YSYEKL. The CDR3 has 13 amino acids. Trimming stripped 0 bases from V and 4 bases from J, with 7 bases between. The CDR3, as DNA: TGCGCCAGCAGCCAAGATGGGGCTTACGAGCAGTACTTC. Translation: CASSQDGAYEQYF.

This clonotype was picked up a small number of times. The chain joins TRBV5-6 to TRBJ2-1; 8 nucleotides match TRBD2. The CDR3 runs 14 residues. The V gene's germline CDR1 is SGHDT and CDR2 YYEEEE. The V gene end was trimmed by 4 bases and the J gene end by 6 bases; junction bases not matched to a gene: 6. CDR3 protein: CASSRTSLGNEQFF. The DNA for the CDR3 is TGTGCCAGCAGCCGGACTAGCTTGGGCAATGAGCAGTTCTTC. Using reference TRBV5-6 and TRBJ2-1 for the parts outside the CDR3, the full variable domain is DAGVTQSPTHLIKTRGQQVTLRCSPKSGHDTVSWYQQALGQGPQFIFQYYEEEERQRGNFPDRFSGHQFPNYSSELNVNALLLGDSALYLCASSRTSLGNEQFFGPGTRLTVL.

This clonotype was counted ten times or more. This chain links TRBV12-3 or TRBV12-4 with TRBJ2-3; TRBD1 is a possible D gene (5 bases). V dropped 4 bases and J dropped 10 bases, with 9 bases sitting between them. There are 11 residues in the CDR3. CDR3 bases: TGTGCCAGCAGTTCGACAGTGGCGCAGTATTTT. This codes for CASSSTVAQYF.

This chain uses TRBV7-8 with TRBJ2-7, with unresolved D. Looked up from germline, CDR1 is SGHVS and CDR2 is FQNEAQ. The CDR3 has 13 residues. The V gene lost 1 base and the J gene lost 4 bases, with 8 bases spanning the gap. The CDR3 protein is CASSLVGWYEQYF. CDR3 DNA: TGTGCCAGCAGCTTAGTTGGGTGGTACGAGCAGTACTTC.

This clonotype turned up a few times. The chain joins TRBV20-1 to TRBJ1-3; D uncertain. CDR1 is DFQATT and CDR2 is SNEGSKA in the germline V gene (reference sequence). This CDR3 comprises 14 residues. V dropped 3 bases and J dropped 0 bases, with 9 bases sitting between them. The CDR3 DNA follows: TGCAGTGCTAGGTCCAGCCACTCTGGAAACACCATATATTTT. This translates into CSARSSHSGNTIYF.

This clonotype was seen only a few times. V gene TRBV6-5 combines with J gene TRBJ1-5; no definite D call. V lost 4 bases, J lost 0 bases, and 7 bases lay in between. The CDR3 sequence is 14 residues long. Germline CDR1 and CDR2: MNHEY and SVGAGI. The CDR3 nucleotides read TGTGCCAGCAGTTCCGACCGTAGCAATCAGCCCCAGCATTTT. The encoded protein is CASSSDRSNQPQHF.

This clonotype was observed a handful of times. The chain links TRBV20-1 to TRBJ2-5; D remains ambiguous. Germline CDR1 and CDR2: DFQATT and SNEGSKA (reference sequence). Deletions cut 2 bases from V and 1 base from J, with 11 bases between. The CDR3 runs 14 residues. DNA for the CDR3: TGCAGTGCTAGAATGTCGGTGGCCCAAGAGACCCAGTACTTC. Its translation: CSARMSVAQETQYF.

In this sample, this clonotype turned up a few times. The chain couples TRBV6-1 to TRBJ2-5, with 12 bases matching TRBD2. V was pared by 8 bases and J by 3 bases, with 4 bases of the junction left unmatched. The CDR3 runs to 14 residues. CDR1 and CDR2 from the germline V gene are MNHNS and SASEGT. The CDR3 sequence is CASGTSGGKETQYF. The CDR3 DNA reads TGTGCCAGCGGAACTAGCGGGGGGAAAGAGACCCAGTACTTC.

This clonotype was detected a few times. The chain recombines TRBV12-3 or TRBV12-4 with TRBJ1-1; 7 bases are shared with TRBD1. Germline trimming cut 7 bases from V and 0 bases from J; bases unmatched to any gene: 2. This CDR3 has 13 amino acids. This chain's CDR3 is CASMTGLNTEAFF. The CDR3 nucleotides are TGTGCCAGCATGACAGGGCTGAACACTGAAGCTTTCTTT.

This clonotype was picked up a small number of times. The V call is TRBV5-1, the J call TRBJ2-7; 12 bases are shared with TRBD1. Germline-derived CDR1 and CDR2 are SGHRS and YFSETQ. The CDR3 covers 17 residues. After removal of 4 bases from V and 0 bases from J, the junction contained 8 bases not matched to a gene. The CDR3 is CASSDRDRGPISYEQYF. For the CDR3, the DNA is TGCGCCAGCAGCGACCGGGACAGGGGGCCTATCTCCTACGAGCAGTACTTC.

CDR3 sequence reads: CASSSLGRSTDTQYF. In DNA, the CDR3 is TGTGCCAGCAGCTCCCTGGGTAGGTCCACAGATACGCAGTATTTT. The chain links TRBV7-2 to TRBJ2-3; D is uncertain. V dropped 4 bases and J dropped 2 bases, with 13 bases sitting between them. This CDR3 has 15 amino acids. The germline CDR1 and CDR2 sequences are SGHTA and FQGNSA.

This clonotype was found many times. J is TRBJ2-2 and V is TRBV6-2 or TRBV6-3; D unresolved. The V gene lost 5 bases and the J gene lost 1 base, with 11 bases spanning the gap. The CDR3 sequence is 15 residues long. Germline V lookup: CDR1 MNHEY, CDR2 SVGEGT. CDR3 sequence (DNA): TGTGCCAGCAGTCGAGTTGGATGGAACACCGGGGAGCTGTTTTTT. This codes for CASSRVGWNTGELFF.